A selection of T cell receptor beta chains follows, all from one sample in a study of immune evolution from preneoplasia to lung adenocarcinoma. Method: immunoSEQ multiplex PCR; TCRdb's copy keeps in-frame clones and lacks some. The sample consists of around 41,000 clones, roughly 80% of them appearing once. Sequencing used FFPE invasive lung adenocarcinoma tissue. The receptors stem from a person aged 55 to 69 with lung adenocarcinoma. Each CDR3 is given with its conserved first and last residue. Each record gives: CDR3 protein, CDR3 DNA, J gene, CDR3 length, clone size, D gene, V gene. A D gene is named only where the DNA matches it firmly. Clone size is shown for a subset of rows, as once, few, many or a class of expanded clone.

CDR3aa: CASSPSADRGDLIYF
CDR3nt: TGTGCCAGCAGCCCCTCGGCGGACAGGGGGGACCTCATATATTTT
j_gene: TRBJ1-3
len: 15
abundance: .
d_gene: TRBD1
v_gene: TRBV5-4

CDR3aa: CASSTGPGATNEKLFF
CDR3nt: TGTGCCAGTAGTACTGGGCCAGGCGCAACTAATGAAAAACTGTTTTTT
j_gene: TRBJ1-4
len: 16
abundance: .
d_gene: .
v_gene: TRBV19

CDR3aa: CASSLAQGGGEAFF
CDR3nt: TGCGCCAGCAGCTTGGCCCAGGGGGGCGGTGAAGCTTTCTTT
j_gene: TRBJ1-1
len: 14
abundance: once
d_gene: TRBD1
v_gene: TRBV5-1

CDR3aa: CASSWATRSSGNTIYF
CDR3nt: TGCGCCAGCAGCTGGGCGACTAGGAGTTCTGGAAACACCATATATTTT
j_gene: TRBJ1-3
len: 16
abundance: .
d_gene: .
v_gene: TRBV5-1

CDR3aa: CASSLERPHNEQFF
CDR3nt: TGTGCCAGCAGCTTAGAGCGGCCCCACAATGAGCAGTTCTTC
j_gene: TRBJ2-1
len: 14
abundance: .
d_gene: .
v_gene: TRBV11-3

CDR3aa: CASSLAPQSPTDTQYF
CDR3nt: TGCGCCAGCAGCTTGGCGCCGCAGTCCCCCACAGATACGCAGTATTTT
j_gene: TRBJ2-3
len: 16
abundance: .
d_gene: .
v_gene: TRBV5-1

CDR3aa: CASTSGATYNEQFF
CDR3nt: TGTGCCAGCACCTCCGGGGCAACGTACAATGAGCAGTTCTTC
j_gene: TRBJ2-1
len: 14
abundance: .
d_gene: .
v_gene: TRBV2

CDR3aa: CASSPRSGVEQFF
CDR3nt: TGCGCCAGCAGCCCTAGGTCGGGAGTAGAGCAGTTCTTC
j_gene: TRBJ2-1
len: 13
abundance: .
d_gene: .
v_gene: TRBV4-1

CDR3aa: CASGGAEGITSTDTQYF
CDR3nt: TGTGCCAGCGGGGGTGCAGAGGGGATTACCAGCACAGATACGCAGTATTTT
j_gene: TRBJ2-3
len: 17
abundance: few
d_gene: .
v_gene: TRBV2

CDR3aa: CASSPTRFYNEQFF
CDR3nt: TGTGCCAGCAGCCCCACTAGATTTTACAATGAGCAGTTCTTC
j_gene: TRBJ2-1
len: 14
abundance: .
d_gene: .
v_gene: TRBV6-5

CDR3aa: CASSPTANSNEKLFF
CDR3nt: TGTGCCAGCAGCCCAACAGCCAACTCTAATGAAAAACTGTTTTTT
j_gene: TRBJ1-4
len: 15
abundance: .
d_gene: .
v_gene: TRBV5-4

CDR3aa: CASSYSGGAGQPQHF
CDR3nt: TGTGCCAGCAGTTACTCGGGGGGGGCTGGTCAGCCCCAGCATTTT
j_gene: TRBJ1-5
len: 15
abundance: .
d_gene: .
v_gene: TRBV6-6

CDR3aa: CASALGWQGEQYF
CDR3nt: TGTGCCAGCGCCCTAGGGTGGCAGGGCGAGCAGTACTTC
j_gene: TRBJ2-7
len: 13
abundance: .
d_gene: .
v_gene: TRBV2

CDR3aa: CASSPWTGNTEAFF
CDR3nt: TGTGCCAGCAGCCCCTGGACGGGGAACACTGAAGCTTTCTTT
j_gene: TRBJ1-1
len: 14
abundance: .
d_gene: .
v_gene: TRBV5-4

CDR3aa: CASSRDYQETQYF
CDR3nt: TGTGCCAGCAGTCGGGACTACCAAGAGACCCAGTACTTC
j_gene: TRBJ2-5
len: 13
abundance: .
d_gene: .
v_gene: TRBV2

CDR3aa: CASSPLSGTGNHNEQFF
CDR3nt: TGTGCCAGCAGCCCACTATCCGGGACAGGGAACCACAATGAGCAGTTCTTC
j_gene: TRBJ2-1
len: 17
abundance: .
d_gene: TRBD1
v_gene: TRBV5-4

CDR3aa: CASSVQQGVYEQYF
CDR3nt: TGTGCCAGCAGCGTCCAACAGGGTGTATACGAGCAGTACTTC
j_gene: TRBJ2-7
len: 14
abundance: once
d_gene: .
v_gene: TRBV11-2

CDR3aa: CASTPEGQANTGELFF
CDR3nt: TGTGCCAGCACACCCGAGGGACAGGCTAACACCGGGGAGCTGTTTTTT
j_gene: TRBJ2-2
len: 16
abundance: .
d_gene: TRBD1
v_gene: TRBV9

CDR3aa: CASSLGGFNQPQHF
CDR3nt: TGCGCCAGCAGCTTGGGCGGTTTCAATCAGCCCCAGCATTTT
j_gene: TRBJ1-5
len: 14
abundance: .
d_gene: .
v_gene: TRBV5-1

CDR3aa: CASLGRETQYF
CDR3nt: TGCGCCAGCCTGGGGCGGGAGACCCAGTACTTC
j_gene: TRBJ2-5
len: 11
abundance: once
d_gene: .
v_gene: TRBV5-1

CDR3aa: CASSSSSAHTGELFF
CDR3nt: TGCGCCAGCAGCTCTAGCTCGGCCCACACCGGGGAGCTGTTTTTT
j_gene: TRBJ2-2
len: 15
abundance: .
d_gene: .
v_gene: TRBV5-1

CDR3aa: CASSSGEVGNTEAFF
CDR3nt: TGTGCCAGCAGTTCGGGAGAGGTAGGGAACACTGAAGCTTTCTTT
j_gene: TRBJ1-1
len: 15
abundance: .
d_gene: .
v_gene: TRBV28

CDR3aa: CSVVTSGAYEQYF
CDR3nt: TGCAGCGTTGTTACTAGCGGAGCCTACGAGCAGTACTTC
j_gene: TRBJ2-7
len: 13
abundance: .
d_gene: TRBD2
v_gene: TRBV29-1

CDR3aa: CASSFFGGPGELFF
CDR3nt: TGTGCCAGCAGCTTTTTCGGGGGTCCCGGGGAGCTGTTTTTT
j_gene: TRBJ2-2
len: 14
abundance: once
d_gene: .
v_gene: TRBV5-5

CDR3aa: CASSVDQDYEQYF
CDR3nt: TGTGCCAGCAGCGTGGACCAGGACTACGAGCAGTACTTC
j_gene: TRBJ2-7
len: 13
abundance: once
d_gene: .
v_gene: TRBV9

CDR3aa: CASSLVGETQYF
CDR3nt: TGCGCCAGCAGCTTGGTTGGAGAGACCCAGTACTTC
j_gene: TRBJ2-5
len: 12
abundance: .
d_gene: .
v_gene: TRBV5-1

CDR3aa: CASRPNSGSYEQYF
CDR3nt: TGTGCCAGCAGACCCAATAGCGGTTCCTACGAGCAGTACTTC
j_gene: TRBJ2-7
len: 14
abundance: once
d_gene: .
v_gene: TRBV6-5

CDR3aa: CASKADPGIGTQYF
CDR3nt: TGTGCCAGCAAAGCGGACCCTGGGATTGGTACGCAGTATTTT
j_gene: TRBJ2-3
len: 14
abundance: .
d_gene: .
v_gene: TRBV2

CDR3aa: CASSLTGLGNTDTQYF
CDR3nt: TGCGCCAGCAGCTTAACAGGACTAGGCAACACAGATACGCAGTATTTT
j_gene: TRBJ2-3
len: 16
abundance: .
d_gene: TRBD2
v_gene: TRBV5-1

CDR3aa: CASSDRQGEAFF
CDR3nt: TGTGCCAGCAGTGACCGACAGGGGGAAGCTTTCTTT
j_gene: TRBJ1-1
len: 12
abundance: .
d_gene: TRBD1
v_gene: TRBV6-4

CDR3aa: CASSSKETETQYF
CDR3nt: TGTGCCAGTAGTTCCAAAGAAACAGAGACCCAGTACTTC
j_gene: TRBJ2-5
len: 13
abundance: .
d_gene: .
v_gene: TRBV19

CDR3aa: CAIDGRLALKLDQETQYF
CDR3nt: TGTGCCATCGACGGGAGACTAGCTCTAAAACTCGACCAAGAGACCCAGTACTTC
j_gene: TRBJ2-5
len: 18
abundance: .
d_gene: TRBD2
v_gene: TRBV10-3

CDR3aa: CASKIPPTSGRLTGELFF
CDR3nt: TGTGCCAGTAAGATCCCACCCACTAGCGGGAGGTTGACCGGGGAGCTGTTTTTT
j_gene: TRBJ2-2
len: 18
abundance: .
d_gene: TRBD2
v_gene: TRBV19

CDR3aa: CASSLAIRANQFF
CDR3nt: TGCGCCAGCAGCTTGGCCATTCGGGCTAATCAGTTCTTC
j_gene: TRBJ2-1
len: 13
abundance: .
d_gene: .
v_gene: TRBV5-1

CDR3aa: CASSKVSGRSYNEQFF
CDR3nt: TGTGCCAGCAGCAAAGTGAGCGGGAGGTCGTACAATGAGCAGTTCTTC
j_gene: TRBJ2-1
len: 16
abundance: .
d_gene: TRBD2
v_gene: TRBV27

CDR3aa: CASSLDSTRSYGYTF
CDR3nt: TGCGCCAGCAGCTTGGATTCGACACGGAGCTATGGCTACACCTTC
j_gene: TRBJ1-2
len: 15
abundance: .
d_gene: .
v_gene: TRBV5-1

CDR3aa: CASSPNSIRGEQYF
CDR3nt: TGTGCCAGCAGCCCGAACAGTATCCGGGGGGAGCAGTACTTC
j_gene: TRBJ2-7
len: 14
abundance: .
d_gene: .
v_gene: TRBV7-2

CDR3aa: CASSLTGGETQYF
CDR3nt: TGTGCCAGCAGCTTAACGGGGGGGGAGACCCAGTACTTC
j_gene: TRBJ2-5
len: 13
abundance: .
d_gene: TRBD2
v_gene: TRBV7-3

CDR3aa: CASSERLYGYTF
CDR3nt: TGTGCCAGCAGTGAACGCTTATATGGCTACACCTTC
j_gene: TRBJ1-2
len: 12
abundance: .
d_gene: .
v_gene: TRBV6-1

CDR3aa: CAWSTEKYNEQFF
CDR3nt: TGTGCCTGGAGTACGGAGAAATACAATGAGCAGTTCTTC
j_gene: TRBJ2-1
len: 13
abundance: .
d_gene: .
v_gene: TRBV30

CDR3aa: CASSSDGSRDEQFF
CDR3nt: TGCGCCAGCAGCAGCGACGGGAGTCGGGATGAGCAGTTCTTC
j_gene: TRBJ2-1
len: 14
abundance: .
d_gene: .
v_gene: TRBV5-1

CDR3aa: CASSLSQARTQYF
CDR3nt: TGTGCCAGCAGTTTATCACAGGCCCGTACGCAGTATTTT
j_gene: TRBJ2-3
len: 13
abundance: .
d_gene: .
v_gene: TRBV27

CDR3aa: CASRGDAGNTIYF
CDR3nt: TGTGCCAGCAGGGGAGACGCTGGAAACACCATATATTTT
j_gene: TRBJ1-3
len: 13
abundance: .
d_gene: .
v_gene: TRBV2

CDR3aa: CASRDTGLIYGYTF
CDR3nt: TGTGCCAGCAGAGATACGGGACTCATATATGGCTACACCTTC
j_gene: TRBJ1-2
len: 14
abundance: .
d_gene: .
v_gene: TRBV6-6

CDR3aa: CASSFRSEPQYF
CDR3nt: TGTGCCAGCAGTTTTCGGTCCGAACCGCAGTACTTC
j_gene: TRBJ2-7
len: 12
abundance: .
d_gene: .
v_gene: TRBV27

CDR3aa: CASTRGSSSTDTQYF
CDR3nt: TGTGCCAGCACGCGTGGCAGTAGCAGCACAGATACGCAGTATTTT
j_gene: TRBJ2-3
len: 15
abundance: .
d_gene: .
v_gene: TRBV2

CDR3aa: CASSEAGLNGYTF
CDR3nt: TGTGCCAGCAGTGAAGCCGGACTCAATGGCTACACCTTC
j_gene: TRBJ1-2
len: 13
abundance: few
d_gene: .
v_gene: TRBV25-1

CDR3aa: CAWSPPRDSSYEQYF
CDR3nt: TGTGCCTGGTCCCCTCCCCGGGACAGCTCCTACGAGCAGTACTTC
j_gene: TRBJ2-7
len: 15
abundance: .
d_gene: TRBD1
v_gene: TRBV30

CDR3aa: CASRTGTSGNNEQFF
CDR3nt: TGTGCCAGCAGGACCGGGACTAGCGGTAACAATGAGCAGTTCTTC
j_gene: TRBJ2-1
len: 15
abundance: .
d_gene: TRBD2
v_gene: TRBV28

CDR3aa: CASSQTATNTGELFF
CDR3nt: TGTGCCAGCAGCCAGACCGCGACGAACACCGGGGAGCTGTTTTTT
j_gene: TRBJ2-2
len: 15
abundance: .
d_gene: .
v_gene: TRBV7-9

CDR3aa: CASSPLGPGTPHTGELFF
CDR3nt: TGTGCCAGCTCACCACTCGGCCCCGGGACCCCTCACACCGGGGAGCTGTTTTTT
j_gene: TRBJ2-2
len: 18
abundance: once
d_gene: .
v_gene: TRBV18

CDR3aa: CASSIRQGVGNQPQHF
CDR3nt: TGTGCCAGTAGTATCCGACAGGGGGTAGGCAATCAGCCCCAGCATTTT
j_gene: TRBJ1-5
len: 16
abundance: .
d_gene: TRBD1
v_gene: TRBV19